This entry is about one T cell receptor beta chain. The CDR3 contains 14 residues. The V gene lost 4 bases and the J gene lost 3 bases, with 11 bases spanning the gap. CDR1 and CDR2 from the germline V gene are SGHDT and YYEEEE. The data were obtained in a study of blood T cell repertoires in COVID-19. Here immunoSEQ multiplex PCR was the method, and the copy in TCRdb shows in-frame clones only, minus some. The sample has around 200,000 clones, roughly 87% seen once. Material for sequencing was peripheral blood. The chain joins TRBV5-6 to TRBJ1-3, with D maybe TRBD1 (6 bases). The sequence was collected from a man aged 35 to 55 with active or convalescent COVID-19. CDR3 protein: CASSVTGLGNTIYF. DNA for the CDR3: TGTGCCAGCAGCGTGACAGGACTTGGAAACACCATATATTTT.